These 26 T cell receptor beta chains came from one sample sequenced in a study of human T cells and chemical hapten exposure. One entry per CDR3 protein results from TCRdb running MiXCR on the RACE reads. The sample carries around 130,000 distinct CDR3 sequences, 9% to 10% recorded once. Documented time point: healthy volunteer bleed at 2 weeks. Unfractionated whole blood was the source of the extracted total RNA. Sequenced input: whole blood. The receptors derive from a male donor in good health. Some clones in this sample may be carry-over from other donors' samples.

The sample holds a few counts of this clonotype. V and J are TRBV19 and TRBJ1-5; maybe TRBD1 (5 bases). This CDR3 spans 18 amino acids. Trimming cost V 6 bases and J 3 bases, with 24 bases left between them. Germline values: CDR1 LNHDA, CDR2 SQIVND (reference sequence). CDR3: CASSWIRDGSLFNQPQHF. DNA of the CDR3: TGTGCCAGTAGCTGGATCCGGGACGGAAGTTTATTCAATCAGCCCCAGCATTTT.

This clonotype came up many times. The rearrangement links TRBV20-1 to TRBJ2-5; 7 bases map to TRBD1. Trimming removed 6 bases from V and 3 bases from J; junction bases left unmatched: 7. The CDR3 loop spans 13 amino acids. Germline lookup yields CDR1 DFQATT and CDR2 SNEGSKA (reference sequence). The CDR3 nucleotides are TGCAGTGCCAGAATGGACAGGAAAGAGACCCAGTACTTC. Translation: CSARMDRKETQYF.

The chain is built from TRBV15 and TRBJ2-3; 10 positions match TRBD1. After removal of 4 bases from V and 0 bases from J, the junction contained 7 bases not matched to a gene. The CDR3 has 17 residues. Germline lookup yields CDR1 LNHNV and CDR2 YYDKDF (reference sequence). The CDR3 is CATSTGTGEFSTDTQYF. The CDR3 coding sequence is TGTGCCACCAGCACTGGGACAGGGGAATTTAGCACAGATACGCAGTATTTT.

The chain links TRBV7-2 to TRBJ2-1, with D possibly being TRBD1 or TRBD2 (7 bases each). V lost 4 bases, J lost 0 bases, and 16 bases lay in between. Germline V gene data show CDR1 as SGHTA and CDR2 as FQGNSA. The CDR3 is 17 residues long. CDR3 amino acids: CASSSRGQRGSYNEQFF. DNA of the CDR3: TGTGCCAGCAGCTCAAGGGGGCAGCGGGGCTCCTACAATGAGCAGTTCTTC.

This clonotype has only a few counts. V and J are TRBV20-1 and TRBJ2-7, with 9 bases fitting TRBD2. The CDR3 is 15 amino acids. Germline V gene lookup returns CDR1 DFQATT and CDR2 SNEGSKA (reference sequence). V shed 2 bases, J shed 1 base, and the junction held 6 bases outside the gene matches. CDR3 sequence (DNA): TGCAGTGCTAGAAGGGCTAGCGGGATATCCTACGAGCAGTACTTC. Translated: CSARRASGISYEQYF.

CDR3 nucleotide sequence: TGTGCCAGCAGCCCCCTCCGGACAGGAGCCTACGAGCAGTACTTC. The encoded protein is CASSPLRTGAYEQYF. The J gene is TRBJ2-7, the V gene TRBV11-2; TRBD1 matches at 7 bases. The CDR3 is 15 amino acids. Trimming removed 5 bases from V and 2 bases from J; junction bases left unmatched: 9. Germline loops: CDR1 SGHAT, CDR2 FQNNGV.

V is TRBV29-1 and J is TRBJ1-5, with a tentative D call TRBD1 (6 bases). Germline CDR1 reads SQVTM; CDR2 reads ANQGSEA. Trimming stripped 7 bases from V and 7 bases from J, with 20 bases between. This CDR3 has 14 residues. CDR3 loop: CSALSDREDQPQHF. The CDR3 region has the DNA TGCAGCGCCCTGTCGGACAGAGAGGACCAGCCCCAGCATTTT. Drawing the rest from reference TRBV29-1 and TRBJ1-5, the complete variable domain is SAVISQKPSRDICQRGTSLTIQCQVDSQVTMMFWYRQQPGQSLTLIATANQGSEATYESGFVIDKFPISRPNLTFSTLTVSNMSPEDSSIYLCSALSDREDQPQHFGDGTRLSIL.

This clonotype was counted at least ten times. V is TRBV5-5 and J is TRBJ2-4, with a weak D call TRBD2 (5 bases). CDR1 and CDR2 (germline): SGHKS, YYEKEE (reference sequence). This CDR3 is 12 amino acids long. Trimming stripped 0 bases from V and 7 bases from J, with 5 bases between. This CDR3 is CASSLGGNIQYF. In DNA, the CDR3 is TGTGCCAGCAGCTTGGGCGGGAACATTCAGTACTTC.

The rearrangement links TRBV12-5 to TRBJ2-7; possibly TRBD2 for D (5 bases). There are 13 residues in the CDR3. V was trimmed by 7 bases and J by 3 bases, leaving 13 bases between them. Germline V gives CDR1 LGHNT, CDR2 FRNRAP. The CDR3 bases are TGTGCTAGTGCCCCCGGGGTTCTCTACGAGCAGTACTTC. Translated: CASAPGVLYEQYF. Variable domain in full (rest from reference TRBV12-5 and TRBJ2-7): DARVTQTPRHKVTEMGQEVTMRCQPILGHNTVFWYRQTMMQGLELLAYFRNRAPLDDSGMPKDRFSAEMPDATLATLKIQPSEPRDSAVYFCASAPGVLYEQYFGPGTRLTVT.

Many counts were recorded for this clonotype. The rearrangement links TRBV9 to TRBJ2-1, with D tentatively TRBD1 (7 bases). V was clipped by 0 bases and J by 3 bases, with 16 bases between them. The CDR3 loop spans 17 amino acids. Germline CDR1 reads SGDLS; CDR2 reads YYNGEE. This chain's CDR3 is CASSVGSRGTDYNEQFF. The DNA for the CDR3 is TGTGCCAGCAGCGTAGGTTCTCGGGGGACAGACTACAATGAGCAGTTCTTC.

This clonotype was found a few times. The rearrangement joins TRBV7-9 to TRBJ2-5, with no clear D. This CDR3 contains 14 residues. Looked up from germline, CDR1 is SEHNR and CDR2 is FQNEAQ (reference sequence). V was clipped by 1 base and J by 1 base, with 7 bases between them. The CDR3 DNA reads as TGTGCCAGCAGCTTAGTTACGATCCAAGAGACCCAGTACTTC. Amino acids: CASSLVTIQETQYF.

Only a few counts were recorded for this clonotype. This chain connects TRBV19 to TRBJ2-1; 8 positions agree with TRBD2. Per germline, CDR1 LNHDA and CDR2 SQIVND (reference sequence). There are 16 residues in the CDR3. V gave up 2 bases and J gave up 0 bases; unmatched junction bases: 3. Here the CDR3 reads CASSIKAGGSYNEQFF. CDR3 DNA: TGTGCCAGTAGTATAAAGGCGGGAGGCTCCTACAATGAGCAGTTCTTC.

This chain uses TRBV14 with TRBJ1-2; no definite D call. The CDR3 covers 13 residues. The germline V gene encodes CDR1 SGHDN and CDR2 FVKESK. V was clipped by 1 base and J by 1 base, with 4 bases between them. CDR3 amino acids: CASSQAVNYGYTF. The CDR3 nucleotides read TGTGCCAGCAGCCAAGCGGTTAACTATGGCTACACCTTC.

CDR3 in amino acids: CASNDRGQPQHF. CDR3 coding DNA: TGTGCCAGCAACGACAGGGGTCAGCCCCAGCATTTT. The J gene is TRBJ1-5, the V gene TRBV27; 8 bases are shared with TRBD1. CDR3 length equals 12 residues. Germline CDR1 MNHEY, CDR2 SMNVEV (reference sequence). J gave up 6 bases and V 7 bases, and 2 bases lay outside the gene matches.

This clonotype was observed at least ten times. The gene calls are TRBV6-6 and TRBJ2-3; D gene ambiguous. Per the germline V gene, CDR1 is MNHNY and CDR2 is SVGAGI (reference sequence). The CDR3 is made up of 15 amino acids. The V and J ends lost 9 bases and 0 bases respectively, with 16 bases between them. CDR3 region: CASLGFSLSTDTQYF. Written as DNA, the CDR3 is TGTGCCAGTTTAGGCTTTAGCCTTAGCACAGATACGCAGTATTTT.

At least ten counts were recorded for this clonotype. The chain is built from TRBV2 and TRBJ2-3; no definite D call. The CDR3 consists of 13 residues. The V end lost 3 bases, the J end lost 2 bases, and 6 bases lay between the germline ends. The V gene's germline CDR1 is SNHLY and CDR2 FYNNEI. The CDR3 spells CASSEPFTDTQYF. The CDR3, as DNA: TGTGCCAGCAGTGAGCCTTTCACAGATACGCAGTATTTT.

This chain links TRBV7-9 with TRBJ2-7; the D gene is possibly TRBD2 (6 bases). Per germline, CDR1 SEHNR and CDR2 FQNEAQ (reference sequence). Between the trimmed V and J ends, which lost 5 bases and 3 bases, there was a span of 17 bases. The CDR3 is made up of 15 amino acids. Written as DNA, the CDR3 is TGTGCCAGCAGCGGCCCGGGACTGCTCTTCTACGAGCAGTACTTC. Its translation is CASSGPGLLFYEQYF.

In its sample, this clonotype was seen many times. The CDR3 nucleotides read TGTGCCAGCAGTTACGCCGACAACACCGGGGAGCTGTTTTTT. Protein product: CASSYADNTGELFF. The chain is built from TRBV6-2 or TRBV6-3 and TRBJ2-2, with D hard to call. The CDR3 covers 14 residues. The V end was cut by 2 bases, the J end by 2 bases, with 6 bases between. CDR1 and CDR2 (germline): MNHEY, SVGEGT.

Only a few counts were recorded for this clonotype. The chain has TRBV11-1 and TRBJ2-7, with D perhaps TRBD1 (6 bases). Germline V gene lookup returns CDR1 SGHAT and CDR2 FQDESV (reference sequence). The CDR3 runs 14 residues. The V and J ends lost 1 base and 4 bases respectively, with 11 bases between them. CDR3 DNA: TGTGCCAGCAGCTTAGTTCCGGGACAATACGAGCAGTACTTC. Translation: CASSLVPGQYEQYF.

This clonotype came up a few times. DNA of the CDR3: TGCAGTATGGGACAGGATCACGAAAAACTGTTTTTT. Translated, it gives CSMGQDHEKLFF. V is TRBV20-1 and J is TRBJ1-4, with TRBD1 identical over 8 bases. The CDR3 loop spans 12 amino acids. Germline values: CDR1 DFQATT, CDR2 SNEGSKA (reference sequence). After removal of 8 bases from V and 8 bases from J, the junction contained 7 bases not matched to a gene.

This clonotype came up many times. V is TRBV12-5 and J is TRBJ1-5; TRBD1 is a possible D gene (5 bases). CDR1 LGHNT and CDR2 FRNRAP come from the germline V gene. The CDR3 totals 13 residues. V was cut by 9 bases and J by 1 base, with 10 bases left in between. CDR3 bases: TGTGCTAGGGCAGGGAACAGCAATCAGCCCCAGCATTTT. Protein product: CARAGNSNQPQHF.

This clonotype was counted only a few times. The V gene is TRBV7-9, the J gene TRBJ2-2, with 7 bases fitting TRBD1. V gave up 5 bases and J gave up 3 bases; unmatched junction bases: 6. Germline V CDR1 and CDR2: SEHNR, FQNEAQ (reference sequence). The CDR3 is 15 residues long. The CDR3 region has the DNA TGTGCCAGCAGCCACGGGACAGACTACACCGGGGAGCTGTTTTTT. Protein sequence: CASSHGTDYTGELFF.

This clonotype has only a few counts. The genes are TRBV20-1 and TRBJ2-7; D not certain. The CDR3 is made up of 12 amino acids. The germline V and J ends were trimmed by 6 bases and 3 bases, with 12 bases remaining between them. Germline V gives CDR1 DFQATT, CDR2 SNEGSKA (reference sequence). The CDR3: CSASSNLYEQYF. DNA of the CDR3: TGCAGTGCCTCATCTAACCTCTACGAGCAGTACTTC.

In its sample, this clonotype was seen many times. The chain is built from TRBV18 and TRBJ2-1; D is unresolved. V was trimmed by 2 bases and J by 0 bases, leaving 5 bases between them. CDR1 is KGHSH and CDR2 is LQKENI in the germline V gene. There are 14 residues in the CDR3. CDR3 protein: CASSPTSSYNEQFF. CDR3 DNA: TGTGCCAGCTCACCAACCAGCTCCTACAATGAGCAGTTCTTC.

The chain links TRBV6-6 to TRBJ1-5; the match to TRBD1 covers 9 bases. The V gene end was trimmed by 5 bases and the J gene end by 2 bases; junction bases not matched to a gene: 10. CDR1 and CDR2 (germline): MNHNY, SVGAGI (reference sequence). The CDR3 is 17 amino acids. For the CDR3, the DNA is TGTGCCAGCAGTAGGACCCTGAACAGGGGGCGCAATCAGCCCCAGCATTTT. Its translation is CASSRTLNRGRNQPQHF.

This chain links TRBV6-4 with TRBJ1-2, with a weak D call TRBD1 (5 bases). This CDR3 spans 14 amino acids. V was trimmed by 2 bases and J by 4 bases, leaving 11 bases between them. Germline V gene sequence: CDR1 MRHNA, CDR2 SNTAGT. CDR3 residues: CASSDGGEGYGYTF. In DNA form, the CDR3 reads TGTGCCAGCAGTGACGGGGGTGAAGGCTATGGCTACACCTTC.